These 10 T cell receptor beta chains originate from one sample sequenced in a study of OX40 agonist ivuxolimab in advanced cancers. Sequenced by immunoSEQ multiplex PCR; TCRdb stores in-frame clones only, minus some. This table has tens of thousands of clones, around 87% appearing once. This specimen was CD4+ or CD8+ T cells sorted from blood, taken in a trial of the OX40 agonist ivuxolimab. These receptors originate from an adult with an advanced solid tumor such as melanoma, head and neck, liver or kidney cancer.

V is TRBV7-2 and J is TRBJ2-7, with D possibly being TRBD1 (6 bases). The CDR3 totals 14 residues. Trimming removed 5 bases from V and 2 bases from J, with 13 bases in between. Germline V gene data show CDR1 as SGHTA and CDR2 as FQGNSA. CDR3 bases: TGTGCCAGCAGCAAGGGACACCTCGCCTACGAGCAGTACTTC. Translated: CASSKGHLAYEQYF.

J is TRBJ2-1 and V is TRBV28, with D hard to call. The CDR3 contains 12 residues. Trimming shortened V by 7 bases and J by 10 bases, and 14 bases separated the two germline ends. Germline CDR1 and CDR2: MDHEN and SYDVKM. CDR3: CASKDPTTEQFF. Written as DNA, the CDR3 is TGTGCCAGCAAAGATCCGACGACAGAGCAGTTCTTC.

In DNA form, the CDR3 reads TGTGCCAGCAGCCGGGGACGGATCTACGAGCAGTACGTC. Translating gives CASSRGRIYEQYV. The J gene is TRBJ2-7, the V gene TRBV7-8, with D perhaps TRBD1 or TRBD2 (5 bases each). Trimming removed 5 bases at V and 3 bases at J, with 11 bases between. CDR1 SGHVS and CDR2 FQNEAQ come from the germline V gene. The CDR3 extends over 13 amino acids.

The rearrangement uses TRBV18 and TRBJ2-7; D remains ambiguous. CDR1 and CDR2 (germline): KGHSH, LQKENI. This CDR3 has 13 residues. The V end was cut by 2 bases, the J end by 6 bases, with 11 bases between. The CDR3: CASSPTSRGEQYV. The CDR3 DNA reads TGTGCCAGCTCACCAACTTCGCGTGGCGAGCAGTACGTC.

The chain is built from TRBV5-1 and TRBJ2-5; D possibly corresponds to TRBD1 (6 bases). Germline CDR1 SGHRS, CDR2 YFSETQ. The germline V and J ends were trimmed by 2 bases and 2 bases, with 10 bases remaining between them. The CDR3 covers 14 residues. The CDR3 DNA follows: TGCGCCAGCAGCTTACAGGGTAAACAAGAGACCCAGTACTTC. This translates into CASSLQGKQETQYF. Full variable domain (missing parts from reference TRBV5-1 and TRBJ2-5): KAGVTQTPRYLIKTRGQQVTLSCSPISGHRSVSWYQQTPGQGLQFLFEYFSETQRNKGNFPGRFSGRQFSNSRSEMNVSTLELGDSALYLCASSLQGKQETQYFGPGTRLLVL.

The DNA of the CDR3 is TGTGCCAGCAGTAACTGGAGGACGCTCGGAAACACCATATATTTT. Amino acid sequence: CASSNWRTLGNTIYF. This chain uses TRBV6-5 with TRBJ1-3; no clear D. The CDR3 is 15 amino acids. Germline V lookup: CDR1 MNHEY, CDR2 SVGAGI. Trimming cost V 5 bases and J 4 bases, with 15 bases left between them.

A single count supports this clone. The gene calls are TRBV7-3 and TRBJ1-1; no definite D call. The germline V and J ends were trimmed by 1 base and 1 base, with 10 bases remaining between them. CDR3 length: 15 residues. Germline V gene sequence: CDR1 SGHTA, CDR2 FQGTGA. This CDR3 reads CASSLKASANTEAFF. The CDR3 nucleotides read TGTGCCAGCAGCTTAAAGGCCTCTGCGAACACTGAAGCTTTCTTT.

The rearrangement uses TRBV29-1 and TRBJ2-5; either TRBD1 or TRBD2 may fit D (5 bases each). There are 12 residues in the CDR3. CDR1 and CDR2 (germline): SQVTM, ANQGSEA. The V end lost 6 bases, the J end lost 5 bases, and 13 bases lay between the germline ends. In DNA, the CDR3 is TGCAGCGTCAGAGGGGTCCAGGAGACCCAGTACTTC. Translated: CSVRGVQETQYF.

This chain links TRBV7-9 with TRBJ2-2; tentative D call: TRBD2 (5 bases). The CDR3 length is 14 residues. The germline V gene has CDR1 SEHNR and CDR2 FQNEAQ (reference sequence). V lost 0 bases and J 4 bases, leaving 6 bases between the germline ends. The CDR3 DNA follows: TGTGCCAGCAGCTTAGCAGGGAGCACCGGGGAGCTGTTTTTT. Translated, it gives CASSLAGSTGELFF.

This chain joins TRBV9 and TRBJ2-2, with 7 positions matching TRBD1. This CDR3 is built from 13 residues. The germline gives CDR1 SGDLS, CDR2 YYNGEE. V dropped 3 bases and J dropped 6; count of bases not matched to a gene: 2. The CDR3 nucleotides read TGTGCCAGCAGCGCGGGACAGTCCGGGGAGCTGTTTTTT. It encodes CASSAGQSGELFF.